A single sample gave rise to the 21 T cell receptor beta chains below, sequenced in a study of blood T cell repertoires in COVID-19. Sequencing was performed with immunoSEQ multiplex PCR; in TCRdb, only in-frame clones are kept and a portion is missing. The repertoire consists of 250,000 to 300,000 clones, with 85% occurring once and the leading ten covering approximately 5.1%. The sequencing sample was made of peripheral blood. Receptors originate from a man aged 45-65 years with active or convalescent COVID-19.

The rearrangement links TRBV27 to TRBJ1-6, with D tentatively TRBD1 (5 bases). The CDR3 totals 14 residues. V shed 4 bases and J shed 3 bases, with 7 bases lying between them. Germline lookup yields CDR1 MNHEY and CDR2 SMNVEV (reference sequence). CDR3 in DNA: TGTGCCAGCAGTTCAGGGTTCTATAATTCACCCCTCCACTTT. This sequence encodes CASSSGFYNSPLHF.

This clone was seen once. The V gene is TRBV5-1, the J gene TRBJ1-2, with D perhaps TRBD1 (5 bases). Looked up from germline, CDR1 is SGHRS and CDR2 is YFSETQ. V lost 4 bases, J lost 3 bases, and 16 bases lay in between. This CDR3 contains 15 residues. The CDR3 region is CASSRGSGADYGYTF. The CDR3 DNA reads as TGCGCCAGCAGCCGAGGAAGTGGGGCAGACTATGGCTACACCTTC.

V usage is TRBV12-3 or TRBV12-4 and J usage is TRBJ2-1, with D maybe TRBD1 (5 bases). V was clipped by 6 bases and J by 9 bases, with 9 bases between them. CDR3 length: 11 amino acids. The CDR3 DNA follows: TGTGCCAGCAGCTCAGGGATTGAGCAGTTCTTC. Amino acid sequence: CASSSGIEQFF.

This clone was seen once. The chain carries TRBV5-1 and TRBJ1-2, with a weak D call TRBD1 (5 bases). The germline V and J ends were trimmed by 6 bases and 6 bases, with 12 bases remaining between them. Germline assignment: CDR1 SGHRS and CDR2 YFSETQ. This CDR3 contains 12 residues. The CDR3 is CASKGGEDGYTF. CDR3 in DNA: TGCGCCAGCAAGGGAGGGGAGGATGGCTACACCTTC.

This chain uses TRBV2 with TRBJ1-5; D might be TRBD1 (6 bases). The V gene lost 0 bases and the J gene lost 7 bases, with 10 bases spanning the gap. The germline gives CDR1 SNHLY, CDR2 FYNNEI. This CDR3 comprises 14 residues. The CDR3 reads CASSEAAGAQPQHF. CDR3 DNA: TGTGCCAGCAGTGAAGCCGCGGGGGCCCAGCCCCAGCATTTT.

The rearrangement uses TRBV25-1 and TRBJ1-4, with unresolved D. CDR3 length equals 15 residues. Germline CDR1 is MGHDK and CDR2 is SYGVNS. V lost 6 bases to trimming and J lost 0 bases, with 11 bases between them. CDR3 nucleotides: TGTGCCAGCAGCGATTACACGACAACTAATGAAAAACTGTTTTTT. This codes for CASSDYTTTNEKLFF.

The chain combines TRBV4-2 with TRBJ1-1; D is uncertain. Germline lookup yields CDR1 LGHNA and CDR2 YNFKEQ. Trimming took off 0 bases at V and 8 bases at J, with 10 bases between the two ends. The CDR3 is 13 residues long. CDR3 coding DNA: TGTGCCAGCAGCCAAGACCAGGTTGGGGAAGCTTTCTTT. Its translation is CASSQDQVGEAFF.

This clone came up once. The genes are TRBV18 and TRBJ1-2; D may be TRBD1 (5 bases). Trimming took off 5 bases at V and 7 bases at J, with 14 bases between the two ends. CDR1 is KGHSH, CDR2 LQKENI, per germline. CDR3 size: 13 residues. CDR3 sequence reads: CASSSSGLSGYTF. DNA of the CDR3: TGTGCCAGCTCAAGCTCAGGGCTCTCTGGCTACACCTTC.

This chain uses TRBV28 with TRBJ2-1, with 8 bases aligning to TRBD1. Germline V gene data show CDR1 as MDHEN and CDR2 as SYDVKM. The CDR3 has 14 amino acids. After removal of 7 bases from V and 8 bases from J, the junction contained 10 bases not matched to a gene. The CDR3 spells CASTLRTGRDEQFF. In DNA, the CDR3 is TGTGCCAGCACCCTAAGGACAGGGAGAGATGAGCAGTTCTTC.

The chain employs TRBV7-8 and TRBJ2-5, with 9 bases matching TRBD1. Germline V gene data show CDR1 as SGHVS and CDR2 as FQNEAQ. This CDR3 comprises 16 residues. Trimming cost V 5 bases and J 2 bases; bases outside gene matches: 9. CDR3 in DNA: TGTGCCAGCAGCCCCGGGACAGGGAAATTTCAAGAGACCCAGTACTTC. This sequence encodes CASSPGTGKFQETQYF. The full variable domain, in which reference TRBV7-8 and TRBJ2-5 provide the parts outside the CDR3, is GAGVSQSPRYKVAKRGQDVALRCDPISGHVSLFWYQQALGQGPEFLTYFQNEAQLDKSGLPSDRFFAERPEGSVSTLKIQRTQQEDSAVYLCASSPGTGKFQETQYFGPGTRLLVL.

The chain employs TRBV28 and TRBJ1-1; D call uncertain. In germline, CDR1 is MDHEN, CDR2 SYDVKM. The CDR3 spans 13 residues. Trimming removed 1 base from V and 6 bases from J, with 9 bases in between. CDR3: CASSLLLAAEAFF. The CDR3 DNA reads TGTGCCAGCAGTTTATTGCTAGCCGCTGAAGCTTTCTTT.

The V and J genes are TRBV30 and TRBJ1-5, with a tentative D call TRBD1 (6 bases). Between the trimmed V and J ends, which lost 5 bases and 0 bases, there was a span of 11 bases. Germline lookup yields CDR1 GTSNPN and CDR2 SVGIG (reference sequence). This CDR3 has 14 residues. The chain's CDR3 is CAWGRGSSNQPQHF. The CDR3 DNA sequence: TGTGCCTGGGGTAGGGGGAGTAGCAATCAGCCCCAGCATTTT. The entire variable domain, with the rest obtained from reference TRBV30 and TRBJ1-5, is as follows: SQTIHQWPATLVQPVGSPLSLECTVEGTSNPNLYWYRQAAGRGLQLLFYSVGIGQISSEVPQNLSASRPQDRQFILSSKKLLLSDSGFYLCAWGRGSSNQPQHFGDGTRLSIL.

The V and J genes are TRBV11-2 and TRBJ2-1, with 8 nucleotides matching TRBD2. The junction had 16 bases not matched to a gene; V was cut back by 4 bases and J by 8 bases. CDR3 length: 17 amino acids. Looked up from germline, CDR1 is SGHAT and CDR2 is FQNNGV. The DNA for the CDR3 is TGTGCCAGCAGCTACCCCGAGGGGCGGGAGGATTCCCATGAGCAGTTCTTC. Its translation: CASSYPEGREDSHEQFF.

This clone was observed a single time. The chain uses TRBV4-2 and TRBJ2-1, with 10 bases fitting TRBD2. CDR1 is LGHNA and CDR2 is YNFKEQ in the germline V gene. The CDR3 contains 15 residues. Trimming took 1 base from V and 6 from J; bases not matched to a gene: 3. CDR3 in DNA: TGTGCCAGCAGCCAAGGGCCTAGCGGGAGCAATGAGCAGTTCTTC. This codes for CASSQGPSGSNEQFF.

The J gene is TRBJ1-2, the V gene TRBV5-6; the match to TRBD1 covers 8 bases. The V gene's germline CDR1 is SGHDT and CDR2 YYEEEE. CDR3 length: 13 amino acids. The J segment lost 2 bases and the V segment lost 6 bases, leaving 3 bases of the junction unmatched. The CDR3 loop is CASTRDRNYGYTF. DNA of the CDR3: TGTGCCAGCACTCGGGACAGGAACTATGGCTACACCTTC.

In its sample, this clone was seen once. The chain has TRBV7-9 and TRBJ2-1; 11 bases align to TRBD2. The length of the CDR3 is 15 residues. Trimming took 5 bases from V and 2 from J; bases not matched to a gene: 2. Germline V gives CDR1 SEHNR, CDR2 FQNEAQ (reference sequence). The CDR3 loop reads CASSTTSGAYNEQFF. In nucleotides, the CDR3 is TGTGCCAGCAGCACGACTAGCGGGGCCTACAATGAGCAGTTCTTC.

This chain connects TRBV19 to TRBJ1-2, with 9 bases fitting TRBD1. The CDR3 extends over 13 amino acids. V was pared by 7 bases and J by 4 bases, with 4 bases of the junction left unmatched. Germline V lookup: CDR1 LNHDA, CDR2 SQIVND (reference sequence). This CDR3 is CASKGTGPYGYTF. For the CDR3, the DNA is TGTGCCAGTAAAGGGACAGGGCCCTATGGCTACACCTTC.

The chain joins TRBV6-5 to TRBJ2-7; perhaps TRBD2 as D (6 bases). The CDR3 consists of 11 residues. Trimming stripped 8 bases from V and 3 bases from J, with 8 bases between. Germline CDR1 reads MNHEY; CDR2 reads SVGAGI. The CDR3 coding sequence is TGTGCCAGCCTCGGGAGCTACGAGCAGTACTTC. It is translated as CASLGSYEQYF.

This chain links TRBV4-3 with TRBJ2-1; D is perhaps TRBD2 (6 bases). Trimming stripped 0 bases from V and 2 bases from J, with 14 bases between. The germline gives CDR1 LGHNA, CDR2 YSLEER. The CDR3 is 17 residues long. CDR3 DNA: TGCGCCAGCAGCCAAGATGGCCTGGGCGGGACCTACAATGAGCAGTTCTTC. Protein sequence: CASSQDGLGGTYNEQFF.

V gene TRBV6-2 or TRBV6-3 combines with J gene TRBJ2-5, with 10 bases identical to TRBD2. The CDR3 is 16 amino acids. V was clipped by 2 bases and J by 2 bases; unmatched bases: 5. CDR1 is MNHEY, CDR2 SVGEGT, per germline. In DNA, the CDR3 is TGTGCCAGCAGTTACACGCCGGGACTAGCGCAAGAGACCCAGTACTTC. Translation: CASSYTPGLAQETQYF.

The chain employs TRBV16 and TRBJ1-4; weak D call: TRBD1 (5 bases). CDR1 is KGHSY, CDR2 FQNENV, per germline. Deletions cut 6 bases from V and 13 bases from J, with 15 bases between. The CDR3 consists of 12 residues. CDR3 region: CASSYSGNGLFF. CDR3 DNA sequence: TGTGCCAGCAGTTACTCAGGGAACGGACTGTTTTTT.